These 26 T cell receptor beta chains were all obtained from the same sample, sequenced in a study of control samples from healthy donors and cancer patients. The table came from immunoSEQ multiplex PCR; TCRdb's copy has only in-frame clones and leaves some out. The sample has about 150,000 clones, 85% to 95% seen once. Sequenced input: blood. Receptor source: a man aged 50 or older in good health.

The count of this clone is one. V gene TRBV28 combines with J gene TRBJ2-2; D remains ambiguous. Germline V gives CDR1 MDHEN, CDR2 SYDVKM. V was clipped by 11 bases and J by 3 bases, with 10 bases between them. CDR3 length: 12 amino acids. CDR3 bases: TGTGCCTCTCGGGTTTACACCGGGGAGCTGTTTTTT. This translates into CASRVYTGELFF.

The chain carries TRBV28 and TRBJ2-5; 14 bases are a match to TRBD2. V lost 4 bases, J lost 5 bases, and 3 bases stayed unmatched. Germline V gene lookup returns CDR1 MDHEN and CDR2 SYDVKM. The length of the CDR3 is 15 residues. The CDR3 sequence is CASSSGLAGVETQYF. The CDR3 coding sequence is TGTGCCAGCAGTTCGGGACTAGCGGGAGTTGAGACCCAGTACTTC. Based on the CDR3 plus reference TRBV28 and TRBJ2-5, the full variable domain is DVKVTQSSRYLVKRTGEKVFLECVQDMDHENMFWYRQDPGLGLRLIYFSYDVKMKEKGDIPEGYSVSREKKERFSLILESASTNQTSMYLCASSSGLAGVETQYFGPGTRLLVL.

The sample holds a few counts of this clone. The DNA for the CDR3 is TGTGCCAGCGGCCCCGACCAGCCCCAGCATTTT. This gives the protein CASGPDQPQHF. This rearrangement joins TRBV28 to TRBJ1-5; D gene unclear. Trimming took 8 bases from V and 7 from J, leaving 9 bases between them. The CDR3 runs to 11 residues. Per germline, CDR1 MDHEN and CDR2 SYDVKM.

The rearrangement links TRBV28 to TRBJ1-4; D is uncertain. The V gene lost 2 bases and the J gene lost 7 bases, with 5 bases spanning the gap. The CDR3 is 12 residues long. From germline, CDR1 is MDHEN and CDR2 SYDVKM. CDR3 coding DNA: TGTGCCAGCAGTTTACCGGGTGAAAAACTGTTTTTT. Translating gives CASSLPGEKLFF.

This clone was counted between two and nine times. This chain links TRBV10-2 with TRBJ2-2; 7 bases map to TRBD2. This CDR3 contains 15 residues. Germline V gene data show CDR1 as WSHSY and CDR2 as SAAADI. The junction had 22 bases not matched to a gene; V was cut back by 11 bases and J by 13 bases. The CDR3 loop is CASKPRGRDSVWLFF. The CDR3 region has the DNA TGCGCCTCCAAACCCCGGGGGAGGGACTCGGTTTGGCTGTTTTTT.

CDR3 residues: CASSLTGTSSNEQFF. The CDR3 coding sequence is TGCGCCAGCAGCCTAACCGGGACTAGCTCCAATGAGCAGTTCTTC. The chain couples TRBV5-1 to TRBJ2-1, with 9 bases matching TRBD2. The CDR3 covers 15 residues. The ends lost 4 bases at V and 6 bases at J; junction bases unmatched: 8. Germline V gene data show CDR1 as SGHRS and CDR2 as YFSETQ.

V is TRBV2 and J is TRBJ1-2, with D possibly being TRBD1 (5 bases). Germline V gene data show CDR1 as SNHLY and CDR2 as FYNNEI. Deletions cut 5 bases from V and 4 bases from J, with 14 bases between. The CDR3 is made up of 14 amino acids. The CDR3 DNA follows: TGTGCCAGCAGTCGGGACCGTTCCACCTATGGCTACACCTTC. The encoded protein is CASSRDRSTYGYTF.

V usage is TRBV27 and J usage is TRBJ1-6, with a weak D call TRBD1 (6 bases). The CDR3 runs 14 residues. V lost 8 bases and J 6 bases, leaving 14 bases between the germline ends. Germline loops: CDR1 MNHEY, CDR2 SMNVEV (reference sequence). CDR3 amino acids: CASSSGHTNSPLHF. CDR3 sequence (DNA): TGTGCCAGCTCCTCGGGACATACTAATTCACCCCTCCACTTT.

The chain recombines TRBV6-5 with TRBJ2-2; TRBD2 is a possible D gene (6 bases). With 4 bases removed from V and 1 base from J, the gap between germline ends came to 10 bases. This CDR3 comprises 15 residues. Germline V gives CDR1 MNHEY, CDR2 SVGAGI. Here the CDR3 reads CASSLGLVNTGELFF. The CDR3, as DNA: TGTGCCAGCAGTTTGGGACTGGTGAACACCGGGGAGCTGTTTTTT.

This chain uses TRBV20-1 with TRBJ2-7; D unclear. The CDR3 has 10 residues. Germline CDR1 DFQATT, CDR2 SNEGSKA (reference sequence). V shed 0 bases and J shed 5 bases, with 2 bases lying between them. In DNA, the CDR3 is TGCAGTGCTAGAGAAGACGAGCAGTACTTC. Amino acids: CSAREDEQYF.

CDR3 DNA sequence: TGTGCCAGCAGTAACTATGGCTACACCTTC. Translating it yields CASSNYGYTF. The genes are TRBV25-1 and TRBJ1-2; D call uncertain. The V and J ends lost 5 bases and 2 bases respectively, with 0 bases between them. This CDR3 region has 10 residues. Germline V lookup: CDR1 MGHDK, CDR2 SYGVNS.

The chain links TRBV7-9 to TRBJ1-2; the D gene is possibly TRBD1 (6 bases). The ends were cut back, 3 bases at V and 2 bases at J, with 25 bases in the middle. Germline V gives CDR1 SEHNR, CDR2 FQNEAQ (reference sequence). The CDR3 spans 19 residues. CDR3 residues: CASSFATVSRGAGNYGYTF. The CDR3 DNA is TGTGCCAGCAGCTTTGCGACGGTTAGCAGGGGTGCGGGGAACTATGGCTACACCTTC.

This sequence joins TRBV4-2 and TRBJ1-6; a weak D match, TRBD1 (5 bases). This CDR3 spans 16 amino acids. Germline CDR1 reads LGHNA; CDR2 reads YNFKEQ. V lost 0 bases and J lost 7, with 13 bases in between. The CDR3 DNA sequence: TGTGCCAGCAGCCAAGATGGGAGGGGAGGAAATTCACCCCTCCACTTT. It specifies CASSQDGRGGNSPLHF.

This chain uses TRBV2 with TRBJ2-7, with D possibly matching TRBD1 (5 bases). CDR3 length equals 13 residues. V was trimmed by 6 bases and J by 4 bases, leaving 13 bases between them. CDR1 is SNHLY and CDR2 is FYNNEI in the germline V gene. The CDR3 loop is CASRRQPRYEQYF. DNA for the CDR3: TGTGCCAGCAGGAGACAGCCTAGGTACGAGCAGTACTTC.

This rearrangement joins TRBV4-1 to TRBJ1-6; no reliable D call. V was cut by 0 bases and J by 6 bases, with 12 bases left in between. This CDR3 spans 16 amino acids. Looked up from germline, CDR1 is MGHRA and CDR2 is YSYEKL. In DNA form, the CDR3 reads TGCGCCAGCAGCCAAGATGAGCTACTATTTAATTCACCCCTCCACTTT. This gives the protein CASSQDELLFNSPLHF.

This clone was counted a few times. This sequence joins TRBV6-1 and TRBJ2-7; D is perhaps TRBD1 (5 bases). Germline CDR1 reads MNHNS; CDR2 reads SASEGT. Trimming pared 3 bases from V and 2 bases from J, leaving 8 bases between. The CDR3 length is 13 residues. The chain's CDR3 is CASSDGAPYEQYF. CDR3 DNA sequence: TGTGCCAGCAGTGATGGGGCCCCCTACGAGCAGTACTTC.

The V and J genes are TRBV5-1 and TRBJ2-7, with TRBD1 identical over 11 bases. J was trimmed by 5 bases and V by 3 bases; bases with no gene match: 7. The germline V gene encodes CDR1 SGHRS and CDR2 YFSETQ. CDR3 length: 15 amino acids. CDR3 amino acids: CASSSRGQGVDEQYF. The CDR3, as DNA: TGCGCCAGCAGCTCCCGGGGACAGGGGGTAGACGAGCAGTACTTC.

The chain joins TRBV5-8 to TRBJ1-1; 7 bases fit TRBD1. V shed 4 bases and J 7 bases; nucleotides not matched to a gene: 7. The CDR3 has 13 amino acids. Germline CDR1 and CDR2: SGHTS and YDEGEE. CDR3 nucleotides: TGTGCCAGCAGCGGAAGGACAGGCCTTGAAGCTTTCTTT. This gives the protein CASSGRTGLEAFF.

Comment on this clone: The junction and the germline gene differ at one end; a read error may be behind it. This chain joins TRBV7-7 and TRBJ2-1, with TRBD2 identical over 8 bases. The CDR3 is made up of 15 amino acids. Germline V gene lookup returns CDR1 SSHAT and CDR2 FNYEAQ (reference sequence). The DNA of the CDR3 is TGTGCTAGCAGCTTATTGGCGGGAGGCTACAATGAGCAGTTCTTC. Amino acid sequence: CASSLLAGGYNEQFF.

The chain is built from TRBV12-3 or TRBV12-4 and TRBJ1-6, with D perhaps matching TRBD1 (5 bases). Trimming cost V 7 bases and J 7 bases, with 11 bases left between them. The CDR3 runs to 13 residues. CDR3 protein: CASTRASNSPLHF. The CDR3 region has the DNA TGTGCCAGCACCAGGGCCTCCAATTCACCCCTCCACTTT.

This clone was found a few times. The chain recombines TRBV4-2 with TRBJ1-3; D is uncertain. The V end was cut by 0 bases, the J end by 1 base, with 10 bases between. The germline V gene encodes CDR1 LGHNA and CDR2 YNFKEQ. This CDR3 comprises 16 residues. CDR3 residues: CASSQDLLGSGNTIYF. The DNA for the CDR3 is TGTGCCAGCAGCCAAGATCTCCTGGGGTCTGGAAACACCATATATTTT.

The count of this clone is one. The V call is TRBV18, the J call TRBJ1-3; tentative D call: TRBD1 (5 bases). V was cut by 2 bases and J by 4 bases, with 6 bases left in between. Looked up from germline, CDR1 is KGHSH and CDR2 is LQKENI. There are 13 residues in the CDR3. The CDR3, as DNA: TGTGCCAGCTCACCAGACAGCGGAAACACCATATATTTT. It is translated as CASSPDSGNTIYF.

This chain connects TRBV5-1 to TRBJ2-2; 9 bases line up with TRBD2. The V gene's germline CDR1 is SGHRS and CDR2 YFSETQ. The CDR3 is 15 residues long. Trimming removed 4 bases from V and 5 bases from J; junction bases left unmatched: 6. CDR3 protein: CASSRAGGSTGELFF. The CDR3 bases are TGCGCCAGCAGCCGAGCGGGAGGTAGTACCGGGGAGCTGTTTTTT. The whole variable domain, filled in from reference TRBV5-1 and TRBJ2-2, reads KAGVTQTPRYLIKTRGQQVTLSCSPISGHRSVSWYQQTPGQGLQFLFEYFSETQRNKGNFPGRFSGRQFSNSRSEMNVSTLELGDSALYLCASSRAGGSTGELFFGEGSRLTVL.

With respect to this clone: This same CDR3 is encoded by further DNA sequences in the sample. The DNA for the CDR3 is TGTGCCAGCAGTCCCGACTCCTATGGCTACACCTTC. It yields the protein CASSPDSYGYTF. This chain links TRBV28 with TRBJ1-2; D is unresolved. The germline CDR1 and CDR2 sequences are MDHEN and SYDVKM. The V and J ends lost 5 bases and 4 bases respectively, with 8 bases between them. The CDR3 contains 12 residues.

V gene TRBV5-1 combines with J gene TRBJ2-1; D is uncertain. This CDR3 has 13 amino acids. CDR1 SGHRS and CDR2 YFSETQ come from the germline V gene. The V gene lost 0 bases and the J gene lost 9 bases, with 10 bases spanning the gap. CDR3 coding DNA: TGCGCCAGCAGCTTGGCCGAGTTGGGTGAGCAGTTCTTC. It yields the protein CASSLAELGEQFF.

The CDR3 DNA reads TGTGCCAGCAGTTTAGATAACCAAGAGACCCAGTACTTC. It yields the protein CASSLDNQETQYF. The chain employs TRBV28 and TRBJ2-5, with unresolved D. The germline V gene encodes CDR1 MDHEN and CDR2 SYDVKM. The CDR3 is 13 amino acids. Trimming took 2 bases from V and 0 from J, leaving 4 bases between them.